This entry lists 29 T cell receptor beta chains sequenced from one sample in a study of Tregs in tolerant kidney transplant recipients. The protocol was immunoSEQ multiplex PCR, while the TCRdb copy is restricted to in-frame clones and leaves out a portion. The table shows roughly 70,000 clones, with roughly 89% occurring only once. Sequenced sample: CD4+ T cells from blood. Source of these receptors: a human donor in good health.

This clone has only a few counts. The CDR3 protein is CASSQDQEETQYF. CDR3 DNA sequence: TGTGCCAGCAGCCAAGATCAAGAAGAGACCCAGTACTTC. The chain is built from TRBV4-2 and TRBJ2-5; D is undetermined. The V end was cut by 0 bases, the J end by 3 bases, with 5 bases between. The length of the CDR3 is 13 residues. Germline CDR1 reads LGHNA; CDR2 reads YNFKEQ.

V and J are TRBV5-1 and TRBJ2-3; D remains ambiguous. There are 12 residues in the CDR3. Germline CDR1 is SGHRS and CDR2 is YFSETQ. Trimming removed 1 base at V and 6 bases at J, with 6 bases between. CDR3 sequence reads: CASSLTFDTQYF. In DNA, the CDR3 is TGCGCCAGCAGCTTGACCTTTGATACGCAGTATTTT.

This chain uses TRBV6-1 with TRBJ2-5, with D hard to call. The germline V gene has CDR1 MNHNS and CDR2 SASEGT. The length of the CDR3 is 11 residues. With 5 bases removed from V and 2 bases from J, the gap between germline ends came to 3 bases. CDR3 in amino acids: CASSSQETQYF. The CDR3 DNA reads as TGTGCCAGCAGTTCACAAGAGACCCAGTACTTC.

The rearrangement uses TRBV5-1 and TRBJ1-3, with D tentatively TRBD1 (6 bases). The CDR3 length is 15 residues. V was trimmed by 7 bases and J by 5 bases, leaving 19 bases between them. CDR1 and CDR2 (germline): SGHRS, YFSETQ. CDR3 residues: CASGSTQGGRNTIYF. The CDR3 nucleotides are TGCGCCAGCGGCTCCACACAGGGTGGGAGAAACACCATATATTTT.

The DNA for the CDR3 is TGTGCCAGCAGCTTAGACGGGGGGCTAAGCACAGATACGCAGTATTTT. Translated: CASSLDGGLSTDTQYF. The J gene is TRBJ2-3, the V gene TRBV7-2, with a tentative D call TRBD2 (7 bases). Per the germline V gene, CDR1 is SGHTA and CDR2 is FQGNSA. The CDR3 contains 16 residues. V gave up 1 base and J gave up 0 bases, with 11 bases separating them.

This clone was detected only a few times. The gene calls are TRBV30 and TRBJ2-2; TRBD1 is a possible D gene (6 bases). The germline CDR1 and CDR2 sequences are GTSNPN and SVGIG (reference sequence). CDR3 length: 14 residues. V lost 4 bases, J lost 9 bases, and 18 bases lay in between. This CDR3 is CAWKNLDGDRELFF. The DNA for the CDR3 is TGTGCCTGGAAAAACCTGGATGGGGACAGGGAGCTGTTTTTT.

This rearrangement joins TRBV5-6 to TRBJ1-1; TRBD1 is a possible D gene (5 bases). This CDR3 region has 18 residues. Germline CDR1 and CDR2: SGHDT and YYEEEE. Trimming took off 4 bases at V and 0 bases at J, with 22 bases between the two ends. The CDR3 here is CASSRGFDGRKVNTEAFF. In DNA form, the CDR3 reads TGTGCCAGCAGCCGGGGCTTTGATGGACGGAAAGTGAACACTGAAGCTTTCTTT.

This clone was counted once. The CDR3 nucleotides read TGCGCCAGCAGCTTAGGGGGAAGGACTGAAGCTTTCTTT. It yields the protein CASSLGGRTEAFF. The chain is built from TRBV4-3 and TRBJ1-1; TRBD1 might be the D (6 bases). Germline CDR1 LGHNA, CDR2 YSLEER. V was cut by 5 bases and J by 5 bases, with 12 bases left in between. CDR3 length equals 13 residues.

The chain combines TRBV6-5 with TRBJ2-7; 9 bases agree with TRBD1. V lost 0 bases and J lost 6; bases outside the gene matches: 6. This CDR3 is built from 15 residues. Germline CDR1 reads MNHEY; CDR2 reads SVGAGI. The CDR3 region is CASSYSPGQGAEQYF. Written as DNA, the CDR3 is TGTGCCAGCAGTTACTCCCCGGGACAGGGAGCCGAGCAGTACTTC.

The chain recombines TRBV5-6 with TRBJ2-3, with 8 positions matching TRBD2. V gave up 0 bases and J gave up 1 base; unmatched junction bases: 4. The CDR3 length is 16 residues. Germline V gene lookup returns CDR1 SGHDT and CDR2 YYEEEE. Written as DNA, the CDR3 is TGTGCCAGCAGCTTGGCCTTGCGGGAGGGCACAGATACGCAGTATTTT. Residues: CASSLALREGTDTQYF.

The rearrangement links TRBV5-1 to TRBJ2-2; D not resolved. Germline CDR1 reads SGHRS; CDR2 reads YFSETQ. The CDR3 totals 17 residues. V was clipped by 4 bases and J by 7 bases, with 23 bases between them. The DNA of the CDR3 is TGCGCCAGCAGCCTGGAATCTATTCGGCCCACGGGCGGGGAGCTGTTTTTT. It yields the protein CASSLESIRPTGGELFF.

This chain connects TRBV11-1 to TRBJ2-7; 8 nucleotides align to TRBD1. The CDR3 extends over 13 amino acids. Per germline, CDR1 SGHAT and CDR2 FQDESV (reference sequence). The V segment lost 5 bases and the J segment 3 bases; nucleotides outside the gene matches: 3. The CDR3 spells CASSPGQGYEQYF. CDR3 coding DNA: TGTGCCAGCAGCCCTGGACAGGGCTACGAGCAGTACTTC.

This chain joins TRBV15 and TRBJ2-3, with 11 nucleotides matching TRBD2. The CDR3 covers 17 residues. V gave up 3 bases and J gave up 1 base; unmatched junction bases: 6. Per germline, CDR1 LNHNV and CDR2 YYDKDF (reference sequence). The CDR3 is CATSRLILAGGTDTQYF. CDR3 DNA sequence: TGTGCCACCAGCAGGTTAATACTAGCGGGGGGCACAGATACGCAGTATTTT.

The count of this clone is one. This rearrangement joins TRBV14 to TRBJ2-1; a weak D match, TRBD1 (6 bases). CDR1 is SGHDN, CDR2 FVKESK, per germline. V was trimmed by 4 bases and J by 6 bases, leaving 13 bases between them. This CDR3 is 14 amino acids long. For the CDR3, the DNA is TGTGCCAGCAGCCCTTTAACAGGGATCAATGAGCAGTTCTTC. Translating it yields CASSPLTGINEQFF.

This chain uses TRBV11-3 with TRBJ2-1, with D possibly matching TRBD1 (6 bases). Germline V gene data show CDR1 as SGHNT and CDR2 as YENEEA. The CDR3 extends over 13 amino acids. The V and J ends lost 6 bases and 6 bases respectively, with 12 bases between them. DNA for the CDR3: TGTGCCAGCAGTTGGGACAACGTCAATGAGCAGTTCTTC. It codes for CASSWDNVNEQFF.

CDR3 loop: CASSSSGISDTQYF. The CDR3 bases are TGTGCCAGCAGTTCGAGCGGGATATCAGATACGCAGTATTTT. The chain links TRBV28 to TRBJ2-3, with 7 positions matching TRBD2. V gave up 4 bases and J gave up 4 bases; unmatched junction bases: 5. The CDR3 runs to 14 residues. Germline values: CDR1 MDHEN, CDR2 SYDVKM.

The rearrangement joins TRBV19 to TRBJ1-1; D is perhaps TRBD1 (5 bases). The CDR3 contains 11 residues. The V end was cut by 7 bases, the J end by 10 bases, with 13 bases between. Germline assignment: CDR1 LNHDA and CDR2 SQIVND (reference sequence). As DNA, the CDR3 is TGTGCCAGTATGTCCGGGGGTTCAGCTTTCTTT. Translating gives CASMSGGSAFF.

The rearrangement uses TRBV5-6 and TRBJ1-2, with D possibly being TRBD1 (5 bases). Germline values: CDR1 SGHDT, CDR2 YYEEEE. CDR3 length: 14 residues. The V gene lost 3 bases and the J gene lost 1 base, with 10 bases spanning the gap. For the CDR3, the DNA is TGTGCCAGCAGCTGGGACGGGTATAACTATGGCTACACCTTC. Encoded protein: CASSWDGYNYGYTF.

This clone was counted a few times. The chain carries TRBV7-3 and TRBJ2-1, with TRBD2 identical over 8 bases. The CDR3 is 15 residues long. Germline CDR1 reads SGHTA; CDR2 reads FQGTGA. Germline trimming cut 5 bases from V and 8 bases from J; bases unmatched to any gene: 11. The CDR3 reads CASSVMAGGLYEQFF. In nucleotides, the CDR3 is TGTGCCAGCAGCGTGATGGCGGGGGGTTTATATGAGCAGTTCTTC.

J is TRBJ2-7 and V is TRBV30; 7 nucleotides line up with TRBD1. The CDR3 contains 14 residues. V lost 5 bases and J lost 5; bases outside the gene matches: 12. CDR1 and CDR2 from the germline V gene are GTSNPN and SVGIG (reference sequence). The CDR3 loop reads CAWVRDSFGHEQYF. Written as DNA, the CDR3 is TGTGCCTGGGTGAGGGACAGTTTCGGCCACGAGCAGTACTTC. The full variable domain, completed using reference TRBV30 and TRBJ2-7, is SQTIHQWPATLVQPVGSPLSLECTVEGTSNPNLYWYRQAAGRGLQLLFYSVGIGQISSEVPQNLSASRPQDRQFILSSKKLLLSDSGFYLCAWVRDSFGHEQYFGPGTRLTVT.

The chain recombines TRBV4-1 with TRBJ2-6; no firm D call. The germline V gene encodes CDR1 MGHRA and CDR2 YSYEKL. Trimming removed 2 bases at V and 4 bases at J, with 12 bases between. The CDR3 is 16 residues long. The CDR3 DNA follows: TGCGCCAGCAGCCAACGCCTGGGTTCCGGGGCCAACGTCCTGACTTTC. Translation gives CASSQRLGSGANVLTF.

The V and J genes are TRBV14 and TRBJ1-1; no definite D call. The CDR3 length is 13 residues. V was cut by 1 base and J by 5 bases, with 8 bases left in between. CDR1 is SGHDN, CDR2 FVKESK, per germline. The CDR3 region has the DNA TGTGCCAGCAGCCAAGGCCGGAGTACTGAAGCTTTCTTT. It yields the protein CASSQGRSTEAFF. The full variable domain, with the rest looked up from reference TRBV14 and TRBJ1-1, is EAGVTQFPSHSVIEKGQTVTLRCDPISGHDNLYWYRRVMGKEIKFLLHFVKESKQDESGMPNNRFLAERTGGTYSTLKVQPAELEDSGVYFCASSQGRSTEAFFGQGTRLTVV.

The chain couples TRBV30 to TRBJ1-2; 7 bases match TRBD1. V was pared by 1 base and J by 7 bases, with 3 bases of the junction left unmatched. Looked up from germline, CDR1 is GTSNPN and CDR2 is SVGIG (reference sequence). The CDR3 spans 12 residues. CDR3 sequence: CAWSEGASGYTF. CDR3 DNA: TGTGCCTGGAGTGAGGGGGCGAGTGGCTACACCTTC.

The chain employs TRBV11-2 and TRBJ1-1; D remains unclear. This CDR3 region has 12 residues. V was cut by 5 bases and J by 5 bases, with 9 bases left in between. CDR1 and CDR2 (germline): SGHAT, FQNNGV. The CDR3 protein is CASSLRETEAFF. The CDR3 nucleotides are TGTGCCAGCAGCCTTCGGGAGACTGAAGCTTTCTTT.

CDR3 sequence (DNA): TGTGCCAGTAGTGGGTGGGGTCCCCACACAGATACGCAGTATTTT. It encodes CASSGWGPHTDTQYF. This chain uses TRBV19 with TRBJ2-3; the D is unclear. CDR1 is LNHDA and CDR2 is SQIVND in the germline V gene (reference sequence). This CDR3 is 15 amino acids long. Deletions cut 5 bases from V and 2 bases from J, with 14 bases between.

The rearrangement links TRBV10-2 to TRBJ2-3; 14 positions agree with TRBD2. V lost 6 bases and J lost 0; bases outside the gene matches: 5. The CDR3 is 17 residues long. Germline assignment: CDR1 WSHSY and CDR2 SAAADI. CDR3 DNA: TGCGCCAGCAGAAGGACTAGCGGGGGGCTGAGCACAGATACGCAGTATTTT. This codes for CASRRTSGGLSTDTQYF.

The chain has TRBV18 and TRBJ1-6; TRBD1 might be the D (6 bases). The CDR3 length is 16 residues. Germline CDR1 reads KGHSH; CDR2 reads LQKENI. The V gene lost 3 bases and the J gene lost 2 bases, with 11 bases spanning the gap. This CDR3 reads CASSPRTVTYNSPLHF. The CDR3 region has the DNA TGTGCCAGCTCACCCCGGACAGTCACCTATAATTCACCCCTCCACTTT. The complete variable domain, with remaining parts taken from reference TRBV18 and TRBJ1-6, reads NAGVMQNPRHLVRRRGQEARLRCSPMKGHSHVYWYRQLPEEGLKFMVYLQKENIIDESGMPKERFSAEFPKEGPSILRIQQVVRGDSAAYFCASSPRTVTYNSPLHFGNGTRLTVT.

The CDR3, as DNA: TGTGCCAGCAGCTTGTCCGAGACCCAGTACTTC. It yields the protein CASSLSETQYF. The genes are TRBV5-6 and TRBJ2-5; D is undetermined. Trimming removed 1 base from V and 5 bases from J, with 3 bases in between. Looked up from germline, CDR1 is SGHDT and CDR2 is YYEEEE. The CDR3 extends over 11 amino acids. The full variable domain, in which reference TRBV5-6 and TRBJ2-5 provide the parts outside the CDR3, is DAGVTQSPTHLIKTRGQQVTLRCSPKSGHDTVSWYQQALGQGPQFIFQYYEEEERQRGNFPDRFSGHQFPNYSSELNVNALLLGDSALYLCASSLSETQYFGPGTRLLVL.

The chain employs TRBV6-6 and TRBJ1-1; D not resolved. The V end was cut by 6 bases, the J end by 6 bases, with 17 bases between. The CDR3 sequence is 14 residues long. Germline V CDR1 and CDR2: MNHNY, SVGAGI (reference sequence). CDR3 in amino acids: CASSNLRDMAEAFF. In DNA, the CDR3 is TGTGCCAGCAGCAATCTTAGGGATATGGCTGAAGCTTTCTTT.